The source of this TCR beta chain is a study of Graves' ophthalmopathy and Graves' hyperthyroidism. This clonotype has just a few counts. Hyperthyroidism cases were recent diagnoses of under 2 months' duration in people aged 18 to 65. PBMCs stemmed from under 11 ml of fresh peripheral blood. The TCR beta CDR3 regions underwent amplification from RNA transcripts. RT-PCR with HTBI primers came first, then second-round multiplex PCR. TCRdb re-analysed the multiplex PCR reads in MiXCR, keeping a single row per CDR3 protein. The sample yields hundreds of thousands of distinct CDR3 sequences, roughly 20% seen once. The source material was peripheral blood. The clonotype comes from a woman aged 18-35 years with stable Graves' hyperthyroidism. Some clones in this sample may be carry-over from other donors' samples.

The DNA of the CDR3 is TGTGCCTCCCTATCCGGGACAGGGGGGGGGGAAGCTTTCTTT. This codes for CASLSGTGGGEAFF. This chain uses TRBV24-1 with TRBJ1-1; 11 bases are shared with TRBD1. CDR3 length: 14 residues. V shed 12 bases, J shed 8 bases, and the junction held 13 bases outside the gene matches. The V gene's germline CDR1 is KGHDR and CDR2 SFDVKD.